The clone carrying this T cell receptor beta chain turned up a few times. Time point noted: blood 2 weeks post-SBRT. Treatment reported: 15 Gy SBRT to primary tumor, nephrectomy 4 weeks later. After SBRT, blood was collected at 2 and 4 weeks, plus baseline. The germline CDR1 and CDR2 sequences are GTSNPN and SVGIG (reference sequence). The CDR3 totals 11 residues. V lost 5 bases to trimming and J lost 14 bases; unmatched junction nucleotides: 3. Measured with immunoSEQ multiplex PCR; TCRdb has only the in-frame clones, and not every one. The data contain some 120,000 clones, about 81% of them singletons. These data are taken from a study of radiation and T cells in renal cell carcinoma.

The rearrangement links TRBV30 to TRBJ2-1; 13 nucleotides match TRBD2. This sequence originates from a woman in her fifties or sixties with renal cell carcinoma. This material consisted of blood, taken from a patient whose treatment included radiotherapy and nephrectomy. The chain's CDR3 is CAWATSGGEFF. Here the CDR3 DNA reads TGTGCCTGGGCCACTAGCGGGGGGGAGTTCTTC. Using reference TRBV30 and TRBJ2-1 for the parts outside the CDR3, the full variable domain is SQTIHQWPATLVQPVGSPLSLECTVEGTSNPNLYWYRQAAGRGLQLLFYSVGIGQISSEVPQNLSASRPQDRQFILSSKKLLLSDSGFYLCAWATSGGEFFGPGTRLTVL.